This T cell receptor beta chain was identified in a study of shared clonotypes between healthy human individuals (dated by TCRdb to between 2020 and 2021). Regarding the complete study: The cohort comprised a couple of women and a few men aged 18 to 49 years. For each donor, three plates each were used for CD4 naive and CD4 memory, two plates were used for CD8 naive, and one plate was used for CD8 memory. Blood TCR repertoires of roughly five healthy adults were deeply sequenced to estimate repertoire size and the extent of clonotype sharing between individuals. Different laboratories and diverse techniques were used to prepare libraries and sequence TCR repertoires, to increase sequencing depth and limit assay-specific biases. Between about 0.85 and 9.5 billion PBMCs per donor were obtained by leukapheresis.

Paper-wide results and their limitations: Sampling was restricted to blood, and TCR repertoires in tissues likely differ from the TCR repertoires found in blood. Across a few donors, around 5% of naive CD4, around 3.3% of naive CD8, approximately 2.5% of memory CD4, and over 0.35% of memory CD8 clonotypes were shared. The small number of donors limited the genetic and exposure-history diversity represented. Rarefaction of sorted-subset datasets indicated incomplete sequencing despite the large sequencing depth. Naive subsets generally had larger estimated clonotype richness than memory subsets did. Clonotypes shared by all four sorted-subset donors showed higher generation probabilities than non-shared clonotypes. Pairwise subsampling led to the expectation that sequencing depth would affect the degree of clonotype sharing among donors.

V lost 7 bases and J lost 0 bases, and the count of bases not matched to a germline gene is 4. The CDR1 and CDR2 encoded by the germline V gene are MDHEN and SYDVKM. The CDR3, cysteine through phenylalanine, is 14 amino acids long. The CDR3 DNA has 42 bases and is translated from base 1. As concerns this clone: Its cognate antigen has yet to be identified. The record has no base qualities; no much larger clone is one base away. Other DNA sequences in the same sample also yield this CDR3.

Using the deep immunoSEQ assay, multiplex PCR amplified TCR CDR3 regions from genomic DNA. Extracted genomic DNA from each cell subset was distributed evenly across all wells of several immunoSEQ 96-well plates, and each plate was treated as a replicate. For sorted subsets, about 200 ng genomic DNA, equal to 25,000 to 35,000 T cell genomes, was loaded into each replicate PCR. The purified libraries were quantified using a Qubit 3.0 fluorometer, sized with a Bioanalyzer 2100, and then quantified again using the KAPA Library Quantification kit. A separate single-read 150-cycle Illumina NextSeq 550 flow cell was used to sequence each immunoSEQ 96-well plate. On the authors' methods: Because the immunoSEQ output included only junctional sequences and no quality scores, the filtering could not be the same as the filtering used for full-length reads. To assign V/J genes and CDR3, sequences were annotated using PyIR, a Python wrapper for IgBLAST v1.9, with IMGT germline references. Reads were removed for weak V/J assignments (E-value above 1e-6), missing CDR3, stop codons, out-of-frame junctions, or ambiguous translated residues. V3J clonotypes were defined as sequences sharing the same inferred V gene, J gene, and CDR3 amino acid sequence. To compute the percentage overlap between repertoires, the number of shared unique clonotypes was divided by the size of the smaller repertoire. Repertoire richness was assessed with RTK rarefaction, the Chao1 estimator, and Recon v2.1 estimates of unobserved clonotypes. For all TCRbeta clonotypes obtained by the gDNA method from four donors, generation probabilities were computed with OLGA. TCRdb limited this immuneACCESS table to in-frame rearrangements with V and J called. A share of clones is missing; checked studies link under half to unresolved V genes, and the rest is unexplained. D and trimming come from the DNA, and the V and J calls and clone size come from that table. Counted in this sample were some 2.3 million clones; over 85% of them appeared once. The top ten clonotypes cover roughly 0.36% of the sample.

The donors were healthy, HIV-negative adults who had no recently reported acute infections or vaccinations. Only Caucasian adults living in Nashville, Tennessee, USA were represented among the donors. CD4+ T cells were enriched by magnetic negative selection, after which naive cells were positively selected on CD45RA and the negative fraction was taken as the memory subset. After blood collection by leukapheresis, PBMCs were isolated using Ficoll-Histopaque density gradient centrifugation and then cryopreserved in the vapor phase of liquid nitrogen. Purity and quantity of every magnetically sorted T cell population were checked by analytical flow cytometry. Each sorted fraction had its genomic DNA isolated and then quantified by UV absorbance on a Nanodrop 2000c.

The sample consisted of naive CD4+ T cells from PBMCs. The cell subset or site label here, explained by the study, means: CD45RA+ positively selected. This TCR derives from a man aged 18 to 30 in good health. Some clones in this sample may be carry-over from other donors' samples. The chain couples TRBV28 to TRBJ1-1; 8 central nucleotides agree with TRBD1. CDR3 region: CASITGGLNTEAFF. In nucleotide form, the sequence is TGTGCCAGCATTACAGGGGGTTTGAACACTGAAGCTTTCTTT.